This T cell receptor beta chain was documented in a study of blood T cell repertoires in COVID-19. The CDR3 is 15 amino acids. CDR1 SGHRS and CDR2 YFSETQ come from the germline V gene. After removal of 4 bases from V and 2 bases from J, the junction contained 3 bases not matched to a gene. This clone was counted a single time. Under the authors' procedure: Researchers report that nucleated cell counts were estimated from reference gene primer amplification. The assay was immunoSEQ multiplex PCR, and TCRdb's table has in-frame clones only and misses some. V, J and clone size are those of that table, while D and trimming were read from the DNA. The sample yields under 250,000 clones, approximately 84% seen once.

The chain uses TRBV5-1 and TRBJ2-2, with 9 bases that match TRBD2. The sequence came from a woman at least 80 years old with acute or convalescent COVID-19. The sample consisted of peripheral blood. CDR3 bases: TGCGCCAGCAGCGTAGCGGGGGCTAACACCGGGGAGCTGTTTTTT. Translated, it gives CASSVAGANTGELFF.